This TCR beta chain appears in the sequencing data of a study of T cells in Graves' hyperthyroidism and ophthalmopathy. Amplified TCR beta CDR3 regions came from RNA transcripts. HTBI primers were the set used in a first-round RT-PCR of the TCR CDR3. In TCRdb, the multiplex PCR reads were re-called with MiXCR into one record per CDR3 protein. Seen here are approximately 560,000 distinct CDR3 sequences, about 15% observed once, and the top ten hold less than 9.5%. The study excluded patients with uncontrolled infection, other autoimmune disease, pregnancy or lactation. CDR3 length equals 16 residues. V lost 5 bases and J lost 2; bases outside the gene matches: 9. Looked up from germline, CDR1 is LNHDA and CDR2 is SQIVND (reference sequence). This clonotype was counted between two and nine times.

The receptor's source is a woman aged 25-40 years with Graves' hyperthyroidism. Sequenced input: blood. The chain couples TRBV19 to TRBJ2-5; 9 nucleotides agree with TRBD1. This CDR3 reads CASSVRQGVAQETQYF. In nucleotides, the CDR3 is TGTGCCAGTAGTGTCCGACAGGGGGTAGCGCAAGAGACCCAGTACTTC. Variable domain in full (rest from reference TRBV19 and TRBJ2-5): DGGITQSPKYLFRKEGQNVTLSCEQNLNHDAMYWYRQDPGQGLRLIYYSQIVNDFQKGDIAEGYSVSREKKESFPLTVTSAQKNPTAFYLCASSVRQGVAQETQYFGPGTRLLVL.